This is a list of T cell receptor beta chains from one sample in a study of B cell selection in AIRE deficiency. The table came from immunoSEQ multiplex PCR; TCRdb's copy has only in-frame clones and leaves some out. The repertoire consists of about 24,000 clones, with approximately 96% occurring once and the leading ten covering approximately 0.21%. Sequences were obtained from CD4+CD127+ conventional T cells sorted from PBMCs. These receptors originate from a human donor in good health. Both conserved end residues are part of each CDR3. The D gene is left open where the match is weak. The size field is filled for only some rows; it gives once, few, many or a size class.

v_gene,abundance,d_gene,j_gene,CDR3aa,CDR3nt
TRBV10-3,.,.,TRBJ1-5,CAISGVPGQPQHF,TGTGCCATCAGTGGGGTCCCAGGCCAGCCCCAGCATTTT
TRBV7-2,.,TRBD2,TRBJ2-7,CASSLVLAGGGEQYF,TGTGCCAGCAGCTTAGTGCTAGCGGGAGGGGGGGAGCAGTACTTC
TRBV4-1,.,.,TRBJ1-5,CASSQAAVDQPQHF,TGCGCCAGCAGCCAAGCCGCGGTGGATCAGCCCCAGCATTTT
TRBV5-1,.,.,TRBJ2-3,CASSLGQSSSTDTQYF,TGCGCCAGCAGCTTGGGCCAATCGAGCTCCACAGATACGCAGTATTTT
TRBV10-3,.,.,TRBJ1-1,CASQTDPFNMNTEAFF,TGTGCCTCCCAGACAGATCCCTTTAACATGAACACTGAAGCTTTCTTT
TRBV7-3,.,TRBD1,TRBJ1-6,CASSLDRDSPLHF,TGTGCCAGCAGCCTCGACAGGGATTCACCCCTCCACTTT
TRBV6-5,.,.,TRBJ1-6,CASSLERAMGNSPLHF,TGTGCCAGCAGTTTAGAGAGGGCAATGGGAAATTCACCCCTCCACTTT
TRBV19,.,.,TRBJ1-1,CASSIESRPNRVEDTEAFF,TGTGCCAGTAGTATAGAGTCCCGCCCTAACAGGGTCGAGGACACTGAAGCTTTCTTT
TRBV5-1,.,TRBD1,TRBJ2-7,CASSWPSGQGGRYEQYF,TGCGCCAGCAGCTGGCCCAGCGGACAGGGAGGTCGCTACGAGCAGTACTTC
TRBV9,.,.,TRBJ1-4,CASSRHINEKLFF,TGTGCCAGCAGTCGACATATAAACGAAAAACTGTTTTTT
TRBV5-8,.,TRBD1,TRBJ1-2,CASSEDRGNYGYTF,TGTGCCAGCAGCGAAGACAGGGGTAACTATGGCTACACCTTC
TRBV2,.,.,TRBJ2-6,CAGGFMSGANVLTF,TGTGCCGGAGGGTTCATGTCTGGGGCCAACGTCCTGACTTTC
TRBV5-1,.,.,TRBJ2-2,CASSLEGVGELFF,TGCGCCAGCAGCTTGGAGGGGGTAGGAGAGCTGTTTTTT
TRBV6-6,.,.,TRBJ1-1,CASSFHPDGTEAFF,TGTGCCAGCAGTTTCCATCCGGACGGCACTGAAGCTTTCTTT
TRBV5-4,once,TRBD1,TRBJ1-2,CASSLRQGDYGYTF,TGTGCCAGCAGCCTCCGACAGGGTGACTATGGCTACACCTTC
TRBV6-1,.,.,TRBJ1-3,CASSEWGVSGNTIYF,TGTGCCAGCAGTGAATGGGGTGTCTCTGGAAACACCATATATTTT
TRBV6-5,once,.,TRBJ2-7,CASSYSSEIRYEQYF,TGTGCCAGCAGTTACTCTAGCGAAATTCGCTACGAGCAGTACTTC
TRBV2,.,TRBD2,TRBJ2-1,CASRERLAGSYNEQFF,TGTGCCAGCAGGGAACGACTAGCGGGGAGCTACAATGAGCAGTTCTTC
TRBV7-2,.,.,TRBJ2-1,CASSFRRASAYNEQFF,TGTGCCAGCAGCTTTCGGAGGGCCTCTGCCTACAATGAGCAGTTCTTC
TRBV9,.,TRBD2,TRBJ2-1,CASSVALAGVSEQFF,TGTGCCAGCAGCGTAGCGCTAGCGGGAGTTTCTGAGCAGTTCTTC
TRBV28,.,TRBD2,TRBJ2-7,CAIEGAGDEQYF,TGTGCCATCGAGGGAGCGGGAGACGAGCAGTACTTC
TRBV5-1,once,.,TRBJ1-4,CASSLESGWQLFF,TGCGCCAGCAGCTTGGAAAGCGGTTGGCAACTGTTTTTT
TRBV21-1,.,.,TRBJ2-7,CASSPTGTENYEQYF,TGTGCCAGCAGCCCGACCGGGACAGAGAACTACGAGCAGTACTTC
TRBV7-2,.,TRBD2,TRBJ2-3,CASSLRASGVYTQYF,TGTGCCAGCAGCTTAAGGGCTAGCGGGGTATATACGCAGTATTTT
TRBV2,.,TRBD1,TRBJ1-2,CASTRGDGYTF,TGTGCCAGCACCAGGGGGGATGGCTACACCTTC